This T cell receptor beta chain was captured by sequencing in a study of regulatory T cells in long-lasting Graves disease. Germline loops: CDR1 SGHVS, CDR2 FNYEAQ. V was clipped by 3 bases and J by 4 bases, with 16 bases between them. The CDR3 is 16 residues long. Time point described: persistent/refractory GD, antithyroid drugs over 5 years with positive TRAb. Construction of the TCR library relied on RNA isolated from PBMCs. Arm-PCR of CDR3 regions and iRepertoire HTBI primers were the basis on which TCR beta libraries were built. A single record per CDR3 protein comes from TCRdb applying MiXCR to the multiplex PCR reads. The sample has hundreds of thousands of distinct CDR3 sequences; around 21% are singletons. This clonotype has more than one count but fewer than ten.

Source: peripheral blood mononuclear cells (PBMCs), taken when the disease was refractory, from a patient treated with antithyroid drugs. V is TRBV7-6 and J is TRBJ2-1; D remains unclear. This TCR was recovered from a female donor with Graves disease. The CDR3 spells CASSFDMSTVYNEQFF. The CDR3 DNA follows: TGTGCCAGCAGCTTCGATATGTCAACCGTATACAATGAGCAGTTCTTC.